The rows below give T cell receptor beta chains drawn from one sample of a study of cytomegalovirus exposure and HLA in healthy donors. Assay: immunoSEQ multiplex PCR; the TCRdb copy retains only in-frame clones and omits some. The sample shows around 110,000 clones, about four fifths of them seen only once. Specimen: PBMCs. These receptors were obtained from a man between 45 and 60 years old in good health and CMV-seronegative. The CDR3 runs from the conserved cysteine through the conserved F or W. The order of the fields is J gene, clone size, V gene, D gene, CDR3 protein, CDR3 DNA. The D gene is left open where the match is weak. Only part of the rows carry a size: once, few, many, or a class if the clone is expanded.

J: TRBJ1-1
size: -
V: TRBV7-9
D: -
CDR3: CASSFSRGTEAFF
DNA: TGTGCCAGCAGCTTTTCAAGGGGAACTGAAGCTTTCTTT

J: TRBJ1-3
size: -
V: TRBV7-9
D: TRBD1
CDR3: CASSLYRDRGSGNTIYF
DNA: TGTGCCAGCAGCTTATATCGGGACAGGGGCTCTGGAAACACCATATATTTT

J: TRBJ1-1
size: -
V: TRBV5-6
D: -
CDR3: CASSWGGNTEAFF
DNA: TGTGCCAGCAGCTGGGGGGGGAACACTGAAGCTTTCTTT

J: TRBJ2-5
size: -
V: TRBV5-1
D: TRBD2
CDR3: CASSSYGTTLRQETQYF
DNA: TGCGCCAGCAGCTCCTACGGGACTACCTTAAGGCAAGAGACCCAGTACTTC

J: TRBJ1-4
size: -
V: TRBV7-9
D: TRBD1
CDR3: CASSLEGRGLSNEKLFF
DNA: TGTGCCAGCAGCTTAGAAGGCAGGGGGCTTAGTAATGAAAAACTGTTTTTT

J: TRBJ2-1
size: -
V: TRBV5-1
D: -
CDR3: CASRLSQNNEQFF
DNA: TGCGCCAGCAGGCTGTCGCAGAACAATGAGCAGTTCTTC

J: TRBJ2-5
size: -
V: TRBV5-1
D: -
CDR3: CASSRRQNPQETQYF
DNA: TGCGCCAGCAGCCGTAGACAGAATCCTCAAGAGACCCAGTACTTC

J: TRBJ1-1
size: -
V: TRBV13
D: -
CDR3: CASSLKGGGNTEAFF
DNA: TGTGCCAGCAGCTTGAAAGGGGGGGGGAACACTGAAGCTTTCTTT

J: TRBJ2-1
size: -
V: TRBV25-1
D: TRBD2
CDR3: CASSGLGTSGGDEQFF
DNA: TGTGCCAGCAGTGGCCTCGGGACTAGCGGGGGCGATGAGCAGTTCTTC

J: TRBJ1-6
size: -
V: TRBV10-2
D: -
CDR3: CASRMIGDSPLHF
DNA: TGCGCCAGCAGGATGATAGGGGATTCACCCCTCCACTTT

J: TRBJ2-1
size: -
V: TRBV7-6
D: -
CDR3: CASSLEDISSYNEQFF
DNA: TGTGCCAGCAGCTTAGAGGACATCTCCTCCTACAATGAGCAGTTCTTC

J: TRBJ2-3
size: -
V: TRBV4-2
D: TRBD2
CDR3: CASSPVRSVSGGAPDTQYF
DNA: TGTGCCAGCAGCCCAGTAAGAAGTGTGAGCGGGGGGGCCCCAGATACGCAGTATTTT

J: TRBJ2-3
size: -
V: TRBV18
D: -
CDR3: CASSLASGTGTQYF
DNA: TGTGCCAGCTCACTCGCCTCAGGTACAGGTACGCAGTATTTT

J: TRBJ2-5
size: once
V: TRBV11-3
D: TRBD2
CDR3: CASSLGGLATETQYF
DNA: TGTGCCAGCAGCTTAGGGGGACTAGCCACCGAGACCCAGTACTTC

J: TRBJ1-1
size: -
V: TRBV11-2
D: -
CDR3: CASSLVLGETEAFF
DNA: TGTGCCAGCAGCTTAGTTCTGGGAGAGACTGAAGCTTTCTTT

J: TRBJ1-1
size: -
V: TRBV7-9
D: TRBD1
CDR3: CASSARQGRGTEAFF
DNA: TGTGCCAGCAGCGCAAGACAGGGGAGGGGGACTGAAGCTTTCTTT

J: TRBJ2-3
size: -
V: TRBV10-3
D: TRBD2
CDR3: CASRGGEGTDTQYF
DNA: TGTGCCTCGCGAGGCGGGGAGGGGACAGATACGCAGTATTTT

J: TRBJ2-5
size: -
V: TRBV7-9
D: -
CDR3: CASSFGGVREETQYF
DNA: TGTGCCAGCAGCTTTGGAGGGGTGAGGGAAGAGACCCAGTACTTC

J: TRBJ2-5
size: -
V: TRBV19
D: -
CDR3: CASSNGQTRGTQYF
DNA: TGTGCCAGTAGTAACGGACAGACCCGCGGGACCCAGTACTTC

J: TRBJ1-1
size: few
V: TRBV5-1
D: TRBD1
CDR3: CASSFTGGRNTEAFF
DNA: TGCGCCAGCAGCTTCACAGGGGGCAGGAACACTGAAGCTTTCTTT

J: TRBJ1-6
size: -
V: TRBV7-7
D: TRBD1
CDR3: CASSPDRDSPLHF
DNA: TGTGCTAGCAGCCCCGACAGGGATTCACCCCTCCACTTT

J: TRBJ2-7
size: once
V: TRBV7-2
D: -
CDR3: CASSLERDSYEQYF
DNA: TGTGCCAGCAGCTTAGAACGTGACAGTTACGAGCAGTACTTC

J: TRBJ2-3
size: -
V: TRBV4-1
D: TRBD1
CDR3: CASSQGIRGSTDTQYF
DNA: TGCGCCAGCAGCCAAGGTATCAGGGGGAGCACAGATACGCAGTATTTT

J: TRBJ1-2
size: -
V: TRBV19
D: -
CDR3: CASSTPTWQGDYGYTF
DNA: TGTGCCAGTAGTACCCCTACGTGGCAGGGCGACTATGGCTACACCTTC

J: TRBJ2-1
size: -
V: TRBV7-9
D: TRBD1
CDR3: CASLGTGPYNEQFF
DNA: TGTGCCAGCCTTGGGACAGGGCCATACAATGAGCAGTTCTTC

J: TRBJ2-3
size: -
V: TRBV19
D: -
CDR3: CASNSQGIGTDTQYF
DNA: TGTGCCAGTAACTCACAGGGTATAGGCACAGATACGCAGTATTTT

J: TRBJ2-6
size: few
V: TRBV2
D: -
CDR3: CASSSQGTGANVLTF
DNA: TGTGCCAGCAGTTCACAGGGCACTGGGGCCAACGTCCTGACTTTC

J: TRBJ1-1
size: -
V: TRBV19
D: -
CDR3: CASTNPGQFNTEAFF
DNA: TGTGCCAGTACCAATCCCGGACAGTTTAACACTGAAGCTTTCTTT

J: TRBJ1-4
size: -
V: TRBV30
D: -
CDR3: CAWSYDGGAGEKLFF
DNA: TGTGCCTGGAGTTACGATGGGGGCGCAGGGGAAAAACTGTTTTTT

J: TRBJ1-1
size: few
V: TRBV19
D: TRBD1
CDR3: CASQARGRGNTEAFF
DNA: TGTGCCTCCCAGGCCAGGGGGCGGGGGAACACTGAAGCTTTCTTT

J: TRBJ1-2
size: few
V: TRBV6-5
D: -
CDR3: CASSSNSYGYTF
DNA: TGTGCCAGCAGTTCTAATAGCTATGGCTACACCTTC

J: TRBJ2-3
size: few
V: TRBV14
D: -
CDR3: CASSQNGDTQYF
DNA: TGTGCCAGCAGCCAAAACGGAGATACGCAGTATTTT

J: TRBJ2-3
size: -
V: TRBV10-1
D: -
CDR3: CASSGESTDTQYF
DNA: TGCGCCAGCAGTGGAGAGAGCACAGATACGCAGTATTTT

J: TRBJ2-2
size: -
V: TRBV27
D: -
CDR3: CASSFFSDTGELFF
DNA: TGTGCCAGCAGTTTCTTCAGCGACACCGGGGAGCTGTTTTTT

J: TRBJ1-2
size: -
V: TRBV11-2
D: -
CDR3: CASSLESYGYTF
DNA: TGTGCCAGCAGCTTAGAGAGCTATGGCTACACCTTC

J: TRBJ1-1
size: once
V: TRBV2
D: -
CDR3: CASKSRGLENTEAFF
DNA: TGTGCCAGCAAATCCAGGGGCCTCGAGAACACTGAAGCTTTCTTT

J: TRBJ2-2
size: -
V: TRBV5-1
D: TRBD1
CDR3: CASSIRDRGEAGELFF
DNA: TGCGCCAGCAGCATCCGGGACAGGGGCGAGGCCGGGGAGCTGTTTTTT

J: TRBJ1-2
size: -
V: TRBV2
D: -
CDR3: CASRLAGAGYTF
DNA: TGTGCCAGCAGGTTGGCAGGGGCCGGCTACACCTTC

J: TRBJ2-5
size: -
V: TRBV5-5
D: -
CDR3: CASSLDSMQETQYF
DNA: TGTGCCAGCAGCCTGGACAGTATGCAAGAGACCCAGTACTTC

J: TRBJ1-6
size: -
V: TRBV29-1
D: -
CDR3: CSVEDRGSPLHF
DNA: TGCAGCGTTGAAGACAGGGGTTCACCCCTCCACTTT

J: TRBJ1-5
size: few
V: TRBV4-1
D: -
CDR3: CASSRVGPWGVKDQPQHF
DNA: TGCGCCAGCAGCCGGGTGGGTCCGTGGGGGGTAAAGGATCAGCCCCAGCATTTT

J: TRBJ1-5
size: -
V: TRBV5-8
D: -
CDR3: CASRTGDRTSQPQHF
DNA: TGTGCCAGCAGAACGGGCGACAGGACGAGTCAGCCCCAGCATTTT

J: TRBJ2-1
size: -
V: TRBV20-1
D: -
CDR3: CSASKPNEQFF
DNA: TGCAGTGCTAGCAAGCCTAATGAGCAGTTCTTC

J: TRBJ1-3
size: -
V: TRBV5-6
D: -
CDR3: CASSLVPAGNTIYF
DNA: TGTGCCAGCAGCTTGGTTCCGGCTGGAAACACCATATATTTT

J: TRBJ1-6
size: -
V: TRBV9
D: -
CDR3: CASSSGAGDSPLHF
DNA: TGTGCCAGCAGCTCGGGAGCCGGGGATTCACCCCTCCACTTT

J: TRBJ1-3
size: few
V: TRBV30
D: -
CDR3: CAWESGISGNTIYF
DNA: TGTGCCTGGGAGTCCGGGATCTCTGGAAACACCATATATTTT

J: TRBJ2-3
size: -
V: TRBV7-8
D: TRBD2
CDR3: CASSRRTSGGSDTQYF
DNA: TGTGCCAGCAGCCGCCGGACTAGCGGGGGGTCAGATACGCAGTATTTT

J: TRBJ1-3
size: -
V: TRBV6-1
D: -
CDR3: CASRKTPDSGNTIYF
DNA: TGTGCCAGCAGGAAGACACCCGACTCTGGAAACACCATATATTTT

J: TRBJ1-1
size: -
V: TRBV4-1
D: -
CDR3: CASSQDRGGGMRSEAFF
DNA: TGCGCCAGCAGCCAAGATAGAGGCGGGGGTATGCGGTCTGAAGCTTTCTTT

J: TRBJ1-1
size: -
V: TRBV7-2
D: -
CDR3: CASSRDWREGYTEAFF
DNA: TGTGCCAGCAGCCGGGACTGGCGCGAGGGGTACACTGAAGCTTTCTTT

J: TRBJ2-6
size: -
V: TRBV6-6
D: TRBD1
CDR3: CASTWTGNSGANVLTF
DNA: TGTGCCAGCACTTGGACAGGGAACTCTGGGGCCAACGTCCTGACTTTC

J: TRBJ2-1
size: -
V: TRBV10-3
D: TRBD2
CDR3: CAISESGGEQFF
DNA: TGTGCCATCAGTGAGAGCGGGGGTGAGCAGTTCTTC

J: TRBJ2-6
size: -
V: TRBV2
D: -
CDR3: CATSTDSGANVLTF
DNA: TGTGCCACCTCCACAGACTCTGGGGCCAACGTCCTGACTTTC